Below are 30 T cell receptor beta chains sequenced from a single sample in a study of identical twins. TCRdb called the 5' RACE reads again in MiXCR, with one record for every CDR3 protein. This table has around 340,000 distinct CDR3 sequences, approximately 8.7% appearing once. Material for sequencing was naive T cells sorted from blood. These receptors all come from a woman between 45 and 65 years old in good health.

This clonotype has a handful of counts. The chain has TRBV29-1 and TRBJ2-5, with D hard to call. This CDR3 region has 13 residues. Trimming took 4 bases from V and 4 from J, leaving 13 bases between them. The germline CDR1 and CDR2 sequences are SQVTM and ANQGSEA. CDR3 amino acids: CSVGVPPRETQYF. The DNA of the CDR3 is TGCAGCGTTGGGGTCCCTCCCCGAGAGACCCAGTACTTC.

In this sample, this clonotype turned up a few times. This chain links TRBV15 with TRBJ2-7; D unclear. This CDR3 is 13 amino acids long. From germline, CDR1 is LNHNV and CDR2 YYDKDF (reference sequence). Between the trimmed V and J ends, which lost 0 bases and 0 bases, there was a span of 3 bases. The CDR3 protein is CATSRDYSYEQYV. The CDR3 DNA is TGTGCCACCAGCAGAGATTACTCCTACGAGCAGTACGTC.

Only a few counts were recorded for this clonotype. The CDR3 DNA reads TGTGCCAGCAGCTTAGCTGCTCTTACCCAGTACTTC. Amino acid sequence: CASSLAALTQYF. The rearrangement joins TRBV7-2 to TRBJ2-5, with unresolved D. Deletions cut 0 bases from V and 8 bases from J, with 7 bases between. This CDR3 has 12 residues. Germline CDR1 reads SGHTA; CDR2 reads FQGNSA.

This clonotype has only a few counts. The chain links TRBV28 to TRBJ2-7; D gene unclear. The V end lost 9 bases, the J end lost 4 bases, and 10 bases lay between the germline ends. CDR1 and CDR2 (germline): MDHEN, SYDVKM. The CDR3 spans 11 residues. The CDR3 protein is CASGDRYEQYF. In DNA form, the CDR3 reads TGTGCCAGTGGAGATCGGTACGAGCAGTACTTC.

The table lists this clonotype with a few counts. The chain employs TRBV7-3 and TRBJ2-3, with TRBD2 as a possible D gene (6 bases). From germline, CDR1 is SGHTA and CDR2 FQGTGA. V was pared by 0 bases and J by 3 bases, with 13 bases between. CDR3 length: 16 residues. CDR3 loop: CASSLTVGSSTDTQYF. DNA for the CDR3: TGTGCCAGCAGCTTAACGGTCGGGAGTTCGACAGATACGCAGTATTTT.

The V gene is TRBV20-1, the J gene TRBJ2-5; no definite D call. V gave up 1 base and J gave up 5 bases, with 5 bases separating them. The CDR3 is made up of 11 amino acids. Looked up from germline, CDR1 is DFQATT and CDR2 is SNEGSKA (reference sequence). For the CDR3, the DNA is TGCAGTGCTAGAGCCGAGGAGACCCAGTACTTC. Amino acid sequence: CSARAEETQYF.

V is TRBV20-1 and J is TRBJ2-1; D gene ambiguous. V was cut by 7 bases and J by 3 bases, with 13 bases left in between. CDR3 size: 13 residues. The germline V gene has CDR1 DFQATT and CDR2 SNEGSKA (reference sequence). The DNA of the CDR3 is TGCAGTGTCCGTAGCTTCGGCTACAATGAGCAGTTCTTC. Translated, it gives CSVRSFGYNEQFF.

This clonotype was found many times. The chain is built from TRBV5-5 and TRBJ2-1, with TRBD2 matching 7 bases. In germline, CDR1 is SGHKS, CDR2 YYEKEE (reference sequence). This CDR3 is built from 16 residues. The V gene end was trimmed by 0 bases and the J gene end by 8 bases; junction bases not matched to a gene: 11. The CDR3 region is CASSLEISGHWDEQFF. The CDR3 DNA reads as TGTGCCAGCAGCTTGGAAATTAGCGGGCACTGGGATGAGCAGTTCTTC.

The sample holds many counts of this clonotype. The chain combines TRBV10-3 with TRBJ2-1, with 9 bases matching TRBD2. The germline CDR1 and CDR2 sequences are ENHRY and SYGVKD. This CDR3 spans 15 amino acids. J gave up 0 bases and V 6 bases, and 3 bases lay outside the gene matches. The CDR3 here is CAIRPSGTSYNEQFF. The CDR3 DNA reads TGTGCCATCAGGCCTAGCGGGACCTCCTACAATGAGCAGTTCTTC.

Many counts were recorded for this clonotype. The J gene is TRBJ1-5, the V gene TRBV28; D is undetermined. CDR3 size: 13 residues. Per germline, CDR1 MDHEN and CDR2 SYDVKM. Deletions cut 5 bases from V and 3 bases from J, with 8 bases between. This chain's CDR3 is CASSRGYNQPQHF. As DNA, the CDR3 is TGTGCCAGCAGTCGCGGGTACAATCAGCCCCAGCATTTT.

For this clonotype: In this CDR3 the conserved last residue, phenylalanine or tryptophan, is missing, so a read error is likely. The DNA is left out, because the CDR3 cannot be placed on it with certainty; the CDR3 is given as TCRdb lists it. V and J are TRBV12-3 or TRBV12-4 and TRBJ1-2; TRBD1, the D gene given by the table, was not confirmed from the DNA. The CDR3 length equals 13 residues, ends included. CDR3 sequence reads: CASSFGAGTMVPT.

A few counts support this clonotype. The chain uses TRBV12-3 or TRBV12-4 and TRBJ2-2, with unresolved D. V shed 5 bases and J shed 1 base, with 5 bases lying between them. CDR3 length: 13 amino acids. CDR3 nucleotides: TGTGCCAGCAGTGAGCGGAACACCGGGGAGCTGTTTTTT. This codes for CASSERNTGELFF.

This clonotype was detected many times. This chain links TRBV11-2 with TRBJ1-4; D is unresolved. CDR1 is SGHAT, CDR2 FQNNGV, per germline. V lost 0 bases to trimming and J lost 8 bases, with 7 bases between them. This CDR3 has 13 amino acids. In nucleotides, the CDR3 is TGTGCCAGCAGCTTAGAAGTGGTAGAAAAACTGTTTTTT. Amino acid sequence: CASSLEVVEKLFF.

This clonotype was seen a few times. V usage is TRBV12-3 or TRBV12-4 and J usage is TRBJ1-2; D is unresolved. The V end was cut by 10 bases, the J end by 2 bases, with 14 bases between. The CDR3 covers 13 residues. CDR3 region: CAIALGFNYGYTF. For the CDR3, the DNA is TGTGCCATCGCACTTGGCTTCAACTATGGCTACACCTTC.

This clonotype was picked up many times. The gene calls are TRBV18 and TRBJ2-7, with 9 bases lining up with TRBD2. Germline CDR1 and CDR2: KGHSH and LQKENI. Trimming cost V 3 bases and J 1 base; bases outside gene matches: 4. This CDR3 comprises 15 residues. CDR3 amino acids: CASSPASGRSYEQYF. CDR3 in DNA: TGTGCCAGCTCACCGGCAAGCGGGAGGTCCTACGAGCAGTACTTC.

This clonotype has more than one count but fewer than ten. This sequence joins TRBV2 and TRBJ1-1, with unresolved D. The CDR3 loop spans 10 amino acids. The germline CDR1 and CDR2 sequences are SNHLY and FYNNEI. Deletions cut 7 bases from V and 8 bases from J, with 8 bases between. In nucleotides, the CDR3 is TGTGCCAGCATTCTCCTCGAAGCTTTCTTT. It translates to CASILLEAFF.

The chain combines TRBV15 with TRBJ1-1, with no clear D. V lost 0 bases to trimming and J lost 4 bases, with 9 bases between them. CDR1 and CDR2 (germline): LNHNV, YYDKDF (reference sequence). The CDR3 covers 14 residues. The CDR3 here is CATSRDGVGTEAFF. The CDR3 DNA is TGTGCCACCAGCAGAGATGGGGTGGGCACTGAAGCTTTCTTT.

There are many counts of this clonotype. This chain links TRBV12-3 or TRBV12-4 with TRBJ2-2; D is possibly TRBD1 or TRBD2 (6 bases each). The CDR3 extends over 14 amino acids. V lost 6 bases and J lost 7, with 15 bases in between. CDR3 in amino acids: CASSLSGAVGELFF. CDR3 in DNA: TGTGCCAGCAGCCTATCGGGGGCGGTCGGGGAGCTGTTTTTT.

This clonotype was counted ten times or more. This CDR3 is CASSPRTSLILEQFF. For the CDR3, the DNA is TGCGCCAGCAGCCCACGGACTAGCCTCATCCTTGAGCAGTTCTTC. The genes are TRBV5-1 and TRBJ2-1; 8 bases are shared with TRBD2. Germline CDR1 reads SGHRS; CDR2 reads YFSETQ. The CDR3 is made up of 15 amino acids. V was pared by 4 bases and J by 9 bases, with 12 bases of the junction left unmatched.

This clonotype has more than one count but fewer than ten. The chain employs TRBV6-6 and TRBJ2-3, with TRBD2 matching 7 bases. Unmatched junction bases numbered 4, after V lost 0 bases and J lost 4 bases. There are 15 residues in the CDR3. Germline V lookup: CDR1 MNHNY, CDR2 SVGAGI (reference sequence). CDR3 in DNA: TGTGCCAGCAGTTACTCGGGGGGGAGTGCAGATACGCAGTATTTT. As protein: CASSYSGGSADTQYF.

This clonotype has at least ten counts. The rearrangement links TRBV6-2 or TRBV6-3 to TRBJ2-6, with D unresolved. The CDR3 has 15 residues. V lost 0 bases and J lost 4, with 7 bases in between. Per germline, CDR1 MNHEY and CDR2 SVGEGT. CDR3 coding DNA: TGTGCCAGCAGTTACTCGAGAGGAGGGGCCAACGTCCTGACTTTC. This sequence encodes CASSYSRGGANVLTF.

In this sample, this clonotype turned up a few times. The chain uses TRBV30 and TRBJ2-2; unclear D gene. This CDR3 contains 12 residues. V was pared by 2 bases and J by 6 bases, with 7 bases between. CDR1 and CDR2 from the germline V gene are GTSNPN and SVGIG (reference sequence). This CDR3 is CAWSISPGELFF. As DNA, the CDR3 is TGTGCCTGGAGTATCAGCCCCGGGGAGCTGTTTTTT.

CDR3 bases: TGTGCCAGCAGTAACCGACAGTACGAGCAGTACTTC. Residues: CASSNRQYEQYF. V is TRBV6-5 and J is TRBJ2-7, with D tentatively TRBD1 (5 bases). The germline CDR1 and CDR2 sequences are MNHEY and SVGAGI. The length of the CDR3 is 12 residues. Trimming left V 5 bases short and J 4 bases short, with 9 bases between.

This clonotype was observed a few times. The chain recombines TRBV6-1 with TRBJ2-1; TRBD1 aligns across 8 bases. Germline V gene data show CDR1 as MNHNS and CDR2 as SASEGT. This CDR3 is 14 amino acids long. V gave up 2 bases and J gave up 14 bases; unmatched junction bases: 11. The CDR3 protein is CASSESQGAGGKFF. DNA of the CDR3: TGTGCCAGCAGTGAATCGCAGGGGGCAGGGGGCAAGTTCTTC.

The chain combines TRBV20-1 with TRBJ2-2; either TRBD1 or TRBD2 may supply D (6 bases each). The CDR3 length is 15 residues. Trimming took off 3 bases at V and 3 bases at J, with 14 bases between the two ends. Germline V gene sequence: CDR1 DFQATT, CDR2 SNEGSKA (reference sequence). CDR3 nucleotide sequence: TGCAGTGCTAGCCGGGGGCGCGGGGACACCGGGGAGCTGTTTTTT. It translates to CSASRGRGDTGELFF.

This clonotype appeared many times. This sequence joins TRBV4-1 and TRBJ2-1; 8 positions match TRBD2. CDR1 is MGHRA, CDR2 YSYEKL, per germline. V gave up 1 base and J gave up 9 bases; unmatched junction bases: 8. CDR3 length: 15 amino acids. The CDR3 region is CASSQGAGGSGEQFF. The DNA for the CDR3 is TGCGCCAGCAGCCAAGGGGCGGGAGGTTCTGGTGAGCAGTTCTTC.

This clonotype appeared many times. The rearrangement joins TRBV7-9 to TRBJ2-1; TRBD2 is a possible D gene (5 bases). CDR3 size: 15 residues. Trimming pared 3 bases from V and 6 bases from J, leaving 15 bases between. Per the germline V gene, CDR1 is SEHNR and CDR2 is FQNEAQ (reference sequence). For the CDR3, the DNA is TGTGCCAGCAGCTTCCCGGGGAAAGGTGCCAATGAGCAGTTCTTC. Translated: CASSFPGKGANEQFF.

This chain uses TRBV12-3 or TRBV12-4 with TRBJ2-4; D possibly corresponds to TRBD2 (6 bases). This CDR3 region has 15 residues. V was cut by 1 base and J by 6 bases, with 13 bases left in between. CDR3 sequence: CASSLEGGFGNIQYF. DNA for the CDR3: TGTGCCAGCAGTTTAGAGGGAGGATTCGGAAACATTCAGTACTTC.

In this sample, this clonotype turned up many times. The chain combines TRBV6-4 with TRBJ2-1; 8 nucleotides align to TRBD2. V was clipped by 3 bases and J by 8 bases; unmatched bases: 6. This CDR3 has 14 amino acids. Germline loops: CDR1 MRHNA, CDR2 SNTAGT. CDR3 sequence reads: CASSEQGLVDEQFF. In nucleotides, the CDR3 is TGTGCCAGCAGTGAACAGGGACTAGTGGATGAGCAGTTCTTC.

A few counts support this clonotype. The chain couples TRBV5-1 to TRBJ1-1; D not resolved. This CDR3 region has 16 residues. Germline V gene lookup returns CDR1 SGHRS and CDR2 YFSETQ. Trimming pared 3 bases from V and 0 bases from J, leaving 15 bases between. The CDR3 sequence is CASSSNSPVMNTEAFF. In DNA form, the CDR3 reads TGCGCCAGCAGCTCGAACAGCCCGGTCATGAACACTGAAGCTTTCTTT.